This T cell receptor (beta chain) was obtained from a study of control samples from healthy donors and cancer patients. Profiled with immunoSEQ multiplex PCR; TCRdb holds only in-frame clones, not every one. The data contain roughly 100,000 clones, about 90% of them singletons. CDR1 is SNHLY and CDR2 is FYNNEI in the germline V gene. The CDR3 consists of 13 residues. The ends lost 5 bases at V and 8 bases at J; junction bases unmatched: 8. The V call is TRBV2, the J call TRBJ1-2; 7 bases map to TRBD1. The clonotype was recovered from a woman aged 18-35 years in good health. Sequences were obtained from blood. The chain's CDR3 is CASSLKTGRGYTF. CDR3 nucleotide sequence: TGTGCCAGCAGTCTAAAGACAGGGAGAGGCTACACCTTC.